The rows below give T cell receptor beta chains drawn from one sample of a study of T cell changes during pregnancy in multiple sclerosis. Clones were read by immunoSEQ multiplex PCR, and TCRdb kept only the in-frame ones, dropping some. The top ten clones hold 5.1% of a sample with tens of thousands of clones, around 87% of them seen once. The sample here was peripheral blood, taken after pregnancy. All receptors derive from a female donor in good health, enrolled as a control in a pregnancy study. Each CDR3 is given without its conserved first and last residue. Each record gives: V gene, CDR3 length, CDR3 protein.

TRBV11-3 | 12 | ASSKGGPGQTQY
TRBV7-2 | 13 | ASSEGQGRGNTIY
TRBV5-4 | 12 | ASSRRVVDTEAF
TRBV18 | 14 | ASSPGGRQGAHGYT
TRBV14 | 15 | ASSQFPRTENNSPLH
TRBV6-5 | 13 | ASKTGTGGVGEQY
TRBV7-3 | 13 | ASSPRAGGGYEQY
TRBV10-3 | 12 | AIRRGQGAGEQY
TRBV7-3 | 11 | ASSLEENTEAF
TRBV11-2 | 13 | ASSPGLAGVETQY
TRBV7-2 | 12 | ASSLGSGNTEAF
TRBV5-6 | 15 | ASSWEGVPQLNQPQH
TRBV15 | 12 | ATSRDRLLYEQY
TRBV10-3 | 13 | AIIKGLSSTDTQY
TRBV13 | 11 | ASSLQGTYEQY
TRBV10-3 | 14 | AISESGQASYNEQF
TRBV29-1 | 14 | SVAGTSGSSYNEQF
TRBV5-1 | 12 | ASSPWTGAGEQY
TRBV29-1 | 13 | SVVLRTSGLYEQY
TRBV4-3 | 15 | ASSQDSTQGVSNEQF
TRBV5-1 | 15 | ASSPGVSGLAKNIQY
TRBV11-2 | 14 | ASTLESAGFIYEQY
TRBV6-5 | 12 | ASSWQGFGETQY
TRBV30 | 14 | AWSVGFFTGTDTQY
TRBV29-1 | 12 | SVEDRVVNTEAF
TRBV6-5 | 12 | ASSYRGRTGELF
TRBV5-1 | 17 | ASSLWERGAGRVTDTQY
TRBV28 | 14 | ASNPGGQGGSYEQY
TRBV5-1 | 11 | ASSLNSIHEQY
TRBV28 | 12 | ASSFQGSGQPQH
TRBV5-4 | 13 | ASSAPTANTGELF
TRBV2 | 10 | ASSYSFTEAF
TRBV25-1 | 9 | ASRQENIQY
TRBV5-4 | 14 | ASSLGLDALTDTQY
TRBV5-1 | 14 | ASSILVAGGRFEQY
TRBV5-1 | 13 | ASSLARGANTEAF
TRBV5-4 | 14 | ASSLVLAGSRNEQY
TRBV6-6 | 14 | ASSYGGLAPYNEQF
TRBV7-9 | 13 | ASSASQGARSPLH
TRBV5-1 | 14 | ASSPGGGSSYNEQF
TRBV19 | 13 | ASSPGLAAIDTQY
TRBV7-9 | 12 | ASSSTGMGTEAF
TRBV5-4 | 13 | ASSLPGQAAYEQY
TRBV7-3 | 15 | ASSTSRSSGGLKEQF
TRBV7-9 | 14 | ASSFRGLAGSNEQF
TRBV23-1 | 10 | ASSPRSAEAF
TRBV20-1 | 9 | SGGPEETQY
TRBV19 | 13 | ASSTRQGASTEAF
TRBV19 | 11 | ASSTGAGNTIY
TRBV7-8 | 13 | ASRSTRGQGGGYT
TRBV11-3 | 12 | ASSSGQGNNEQF
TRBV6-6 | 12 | ASGPGQSSYEQY
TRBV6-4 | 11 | ASSEQGNTEAF